One T cell receptor (beta chain) is described in this entry. TCRdb re-called the RT-PCR reads through MiXCR, storing one row per CDR3 protein. The profile shows under 550,000 distinct CDR3 sequences, less than 8% of them singletons. These data come from a study of response to subunit inactivated influenza vaccine. The receptor comes from a man aged 50-75 years who received an inactivated influenza vaccine. The sample in question was PBMCs from blood, obtained 23 months after vaccination.

The CDR3 sequence is CSASGQEETQYF. The CDR3 region has the DNA TGCAGTGCTTCTGGACAGGAAGAGACCCAGTACTTC. The chain recombines TRBV20-1 with TRBJ2-5, with TRBD1 identical over 7 bases. J lost 3 bases, V lost 5 bases, and 3 bases had no gene match. Germline loops: CDR1 DFQATT, CDR2 SNEGSKA (reference sequence). The CDR3 is 12 residues long.